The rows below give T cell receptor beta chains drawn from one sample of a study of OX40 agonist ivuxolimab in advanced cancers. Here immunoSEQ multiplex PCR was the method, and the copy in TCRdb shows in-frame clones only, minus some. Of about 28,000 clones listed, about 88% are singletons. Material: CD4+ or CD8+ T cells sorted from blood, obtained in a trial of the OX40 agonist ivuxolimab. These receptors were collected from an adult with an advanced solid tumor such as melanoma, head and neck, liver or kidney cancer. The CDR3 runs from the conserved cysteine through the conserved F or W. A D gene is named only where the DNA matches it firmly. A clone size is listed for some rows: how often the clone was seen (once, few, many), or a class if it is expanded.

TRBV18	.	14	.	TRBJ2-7	CASSPRSSPYEQYF	TGTGCCAGCTCACCCAGGAGTTCCCCCTACGAGCAGTACTTC
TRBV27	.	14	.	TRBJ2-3	CASKAFGGVGTQYF	TGTGCCAGCAAAGCGTTTGGGGGCGTGGGTACGCAGTATTTT
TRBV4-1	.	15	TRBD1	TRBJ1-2	CASSQATGTNYGYTF	TGCGCCAGCAGCCAAGCGACAGGGACTAACTATGGCTACACCTTC
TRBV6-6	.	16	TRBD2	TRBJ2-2	CASRTPGGSGTGELFF	TGTGCCAGCAGAACTCCGGGGGGGAGCGGCACCGGGGAGCTGTTTTTT
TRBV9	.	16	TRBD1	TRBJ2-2	CASSVAGQINTGELFF	TGTGCCAGCAGCGTAGCGGGACAGATCAACACCGGGGAGCTGTTTTTT
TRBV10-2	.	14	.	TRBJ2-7	CASSELGASYEQYF	TGCGCCAGCAGTGAACTAGGGGCGTCTTACGAGCAGTACTTC
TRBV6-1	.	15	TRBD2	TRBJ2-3	CASSGTSGGSDTQYF	TGTGCCAGCAGTGGGACTAGCGGGGGTTCAGATACGCAGTATTTT
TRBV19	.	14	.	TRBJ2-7	CASSREGGPYEQYF	TGTGCCAGTAGTAGGGAAGGGGGTCCCTACGAGCAGTACTTC
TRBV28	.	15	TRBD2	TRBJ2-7	CASSSQTSGGYEQYF	TGTGCCAGCAGTTCACAGACTAGCGGGGGCTACGAGCAGTACTTC
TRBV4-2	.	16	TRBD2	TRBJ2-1	CASSQKGTSGSDEQFF	TGTGCCAGCAGCCAAAAGGGGACTAGCGGGAGTGATGAGCAGTTCTTC
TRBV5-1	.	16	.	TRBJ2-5	CASSPPADWGRETQYF	TGCGCCAGCAGCCCGCCAGCTGACTGGGGTCGCGAGACCCAGTACTTC
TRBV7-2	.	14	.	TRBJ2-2	CASSLADYTGELFF	TGTGCCAGCAGCTTAGCGGACTACACCGGGGAGCTGTTTTTT
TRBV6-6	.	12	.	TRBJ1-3	CASRDGGNTIYF	TGTGCCAGCCGGGACGGAGGAAACACCATATATTTT
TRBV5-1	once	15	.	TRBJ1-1	CASSLMDTLNTEAFF	TGCGCCAGCAGCCTGATGGACACTCTGAACACTGAAGCTTTCTTT
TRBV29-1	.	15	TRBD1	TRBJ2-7	CSVEAPEGQVHEQYF	TGCAGCGTTGAAGCACCCGAAGGACAGGTCCACGAGCAGTACTTC
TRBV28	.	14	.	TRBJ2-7	CASSPDGEGDEQYF	TGTGCCAGCAGTCCGGACGGGGAAGGGGACGAGCAGTACTTC
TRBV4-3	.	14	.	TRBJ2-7	CASSQETVSYEQYF	TGCGCCAGCAGCCAAGAGACAGTTTCCTACGAGCAGTACTTC
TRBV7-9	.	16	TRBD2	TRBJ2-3	CASSPRTSGSTNTQYF	TGTGCCAGCAGCCCGAGGACTAGCGGGAGTACGAATACGCAGTATTTT
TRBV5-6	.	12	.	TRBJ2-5	CASSLVGETQYF	TGTGCCAGCAGCTTAGTTGGGGAGACCCAGTACTTC
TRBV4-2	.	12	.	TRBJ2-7	CASSLKGDEQYF	TGTGCCAGCAGTCTCAAGGGTGACGAGCAGTACTTC
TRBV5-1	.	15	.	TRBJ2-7	CASSLAEAGVYEQYF	TGCGCCAGCAGCTTGGCCGAGGCAGGGGTGTACGAGCAGTACTTC
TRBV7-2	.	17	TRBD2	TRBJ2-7	CASSLVFALAETYEQYF	TGTGCCAGCAGCTTAGTTTTCGCACTAGCGGAAACCTACGAGCAGTACTTC
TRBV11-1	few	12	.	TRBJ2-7	CASSPGTYEQYF	TGTGCCAGCAGCCCCGGGACCTACGAGCAGTACTTC
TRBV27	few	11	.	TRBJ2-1	CASSLGTEQFF	TGTGCCAGCAGTTTAGGGACCGAGCAGTTCTTC
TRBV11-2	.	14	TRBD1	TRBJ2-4	CASRRQGPKNIQYF	TGTGCCAGCAGGAGACAGGGCCCCAAAAACATTCAGTACTTC
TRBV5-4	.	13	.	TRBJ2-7	CASTTREFGVLYF	TGTGCCAGCACCACCAGGGAGTTTGGCGTATTGTACTTC
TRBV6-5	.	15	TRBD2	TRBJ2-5	CASSYYTSAQETQYF	TGTGCCAGCAGTTACTACACTAGCGCCCAAGAGACCCAGTACTTC
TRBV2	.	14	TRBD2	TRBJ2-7	CASLGLADKYEQYF	TGTGCCAGCCTGGGACTAGCGGACAAGTACGAGCAGTACTTC
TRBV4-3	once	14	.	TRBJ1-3	CASSRLLSGNTIYF	TGCGCCAGCAGCCGGCTACTCTCTGGAAACACCATATATTTT
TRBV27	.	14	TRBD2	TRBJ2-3	CASKGLVSGDTQYF	TGTGCCAGCAAGGGACTAGTTTCTGGAGATACGCAGTATTTT
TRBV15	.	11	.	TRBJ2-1	CATSEDDEQFF	TGTGCCACCAGCGAGGACGATGAGCAGTTCTTC
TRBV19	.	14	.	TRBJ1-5	CASSLQGYDQPQHF	TGTGCCAGTAGTCTCCAGGGTTACGATCAGCCCCAGCATTTT
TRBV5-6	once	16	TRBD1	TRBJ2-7	CASSSPTGGSSYEQYF	TGTGCCAGCAGCTCCCCGACAGGGGGTAGCTCCTACGAGCAGTACTTC
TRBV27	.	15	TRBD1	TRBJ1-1	CASSTRDRMNTEAFF	TGTGCCAGCAGTACCCGGGACAGGATGAACACTGAAGCTTTCTTT
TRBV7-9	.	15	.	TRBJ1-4	CASSLGAGLNEKLFF	TGTGCCAGCAGCTTAGGGGCAGGTCTTAATGAAAAACTGTTTTTT
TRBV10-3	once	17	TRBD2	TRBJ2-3	CAISASGTSASTDTQYF	TGTGCCATCAGTGCCTCGGGGACTAGCGCTAGCACAGATACGCAGTATTTT